This entry lists 27 T cell receptor beta chains sequenced from one sample in a study of blood T cell repertoires in COVID-19. Here immunoSEQ multiplex PCR was the method, and the copy in TCRdb shows in-frame clones only, minus some. The sample consists of approximately 400,000 clones, 88% of them appearing once. Sequencing was done on a sample of peripheral blood. All receptors come from a woman aged 50 to 65 with COVID-19, enrolled during active disease.

The CDR3 DNA sequence: TGTGCCAGCAGTGAAATAGCGGGGCTAGGTACGCAGTATTTT. Translated, it gives CASSEIAGLGTQYF. The chain recombines TRBV2 with TRBJ2-3; 8 nucleotides line up with TRBD2. The V segment lost 2 bases and the J segment 8 bases; nucleotides outside the gene matches: 6. There are 14 residues in the CDR3. Germline assignment: CDR1 SNHLY and CDR2 FYNNEI.

This clone was observed a handful of times. J is TRBJ1-5 and V is TRBV18, with D unresolved. The ends were cut back, 2 bases at V and 1 base at J, with 6 bases in the middle. This CDR3 has 14 residues. Germline CDR1 reads KGHSH; CDR2 reads LQKENI. CDR3 amino acids: CASSPGRSNQPQHF. CDR3 DNA sequence: TGTGCCAGCTCACCAGGCAGAAGCAATCAGCCCCAGCATTTT.

This chain joins TRBV18 and TRBJ1-2; 7 bases match TRBD1. This CDR3 spans 15 amino acids. The germline V gene has CDR1 KGHSH and CDR2 LQKENI. J was trimmed by 7 bases and V by 0 bases; bases with no gene match: 8. Here the CDR3 DNA reads TGTGCCAGCTCACCACCGCCAGGGGGAGAAGGTGGCTACACCTTC. This encodes CASSPPPGGEGGYTF.

This chain links TRBV7-2 with TRBJ1-1, with 7 positions matching TRBD1. The CDR3 consists of 15 residues. The V gene's germline CDR1 is SGHTA and CDR2 FQGNSA. V lost 5 bases to trimming and J lost 0 bases; unmatched junction nucleotides: 6. CDR3 coding DNA: TGTGCCAGCAGCCCTCAGGGGGGTCTGAACACTGAAGCTTTCTTT. Its protein is CASSPQGGLNTEAFF.

This clone appeared a single time. The J gene is TRBJ2-3, the V gene TRBV9; tentatively, D is TRBD1 (5 bases). The CDR3 covers 16 residues. The ends were cut back, 3 bases at V and 0 bases at J, with 14 bases in the middle. Germline loops: CDR1 SGDLS, CDR2 YYNGEE. The CDR3 DNA reads as TGTGCCAGCAGCGAAATAGGGGTCCCTAGCACAGATACGCAGTATTTT. This gives the protein CASSEIGVPSTDTQYF.

The J gene is TRBJ2-7, the V gene TRBV19, with 7 bases matching TRBD1. The V and J ends lost 3 bases and 1 base, in that order; junction bases with no gene match: 6. The CDR3 is made up of 15 amino acids. Germline CDR1 reads LNHDA; CDR2 reads SQIVND (reference sequence). CDR3 sequence: CASSIVPGGSYEQYF. In DNA, the CDR3 is TGTGCCAGTAGTATCGTCCCAGGGGGATCCTACGAGCAGTACTTC.

V is TRBV5-1 and J is TRBJ2-1; possibly TRBD2 for D (6 bases). CDR3 length: 18 amino acids. CDR1 and CDR2 (germline): SGHRS, YFSETQ. Trimming took off 1 base at V and 6 bases at J, with 23 bases between the two ends. The CDR3 loop reads CASSLLSSQGGAGNEQFF. The CDR3 DNA reads as TGCGCCAGCAGCTTGCTGTCCTCCCAGGGAGGAGCTGGCAATGAGCAGTTCTTC.

In this sample, this clone turned up a few times. The chain employs TRBV6-5 and TRBJ1-1; maybe TRBD1 (5 bases). Germline CDR1 MNHEY, CDR2 SVGAGI. V was pared by 7 bases and J by 12 bases, with 21 bases between. The CDR3 is 13 residues long. In nucleotides, the CDR3 is TGTGCCAGCACCAACGAAGGGGCCCGGAGAACTTTCTTT. Its translation: CASTNEGARRTFF.

This clone appeared a single time. The chain is built from TRBV9 and TRBJ2-1; 7 nucleotides align to TRBD2. CDR3 size: 14 residues. The trim removed 3 bases at V and 6 bases at J, leaving 6 bases unmatched. Germline loops: CDR1 SGDLS, CDR2 YYNGEE. This CDR3 is CASSAGGTFNEQFF. DNA of the CDR3: TGTGCCAGCAGCGCCGGGGGGACCTTCAATGAGCAGTTCTTC.

The CDR3 bases are TGTGCCACCAGCAGTGACTTCGGGAGCGATACGCAGTATTTT. It translates to CATSSDFGSDTQYF. This chain joins TRBV15 and TRBJ2-3; possibly TRBD2 for D (6 bases). Looked up from germline, CDR1 is LNHNV and CDR2 is YYDKDF (reference sequence). The CDR3 has 14 amino acids. Trimming removed 3 bases at V and 6 bases at J, with 13 bases between.

The chain carries TRBV13 and TRBJ1-4; no reliable D call. Germline V lookup: CDR1 PRHDT, CDR2 FYEKMQ (reference sequence). This CDR3 spans 15 amino acids. The V and J ends lost 5 bases and 6 bases respectively, with 16 bases between them. The CDR3 loop is CASSPRGGQDEKLFF. As DNA, the CDR3 is TGTGCCAGCAGCCCCAGAGGCGGGCAAGATGAAAAACTGTTTTTT.

V gene TRBV6-5 combines with J gene TRBJ2-3; 8 nucleotides agree with TRBD2. The CDR3 totals 15 residues. From germline, CDR1 is MNHEY and CDR2 SVGAGI. The trim removed 8 bases at V and 3 bases at J, leaving 10 bases unmatched. DNA for the CDR3: TGTGCCAGCGGAGACGGGGGGGCGGGGACAGATACGCAGTATTTT. This sequence encodes CASGDGGAGTDTQYF.

The table lists this clone with a count of one. V and J are TRBV11-2 and TRBJ1-6; 10 bases align to TRBD1. CDR1 and CDR2 from the germline V gene are SGHAT and FQNNGV. Unmatched junction bases numbered 9, after V lost 1 base and J lost 9 bases. CDR3 length equals 17 residues. CDR3: CASSLGVWDRGPSPLHF. The CDR3, as DNA: TGTGCCAGCAGCTTAGGCGTTTGGGACAGGGGCCCTTCACCCCTCCACTTT. Based on the CDR3 plus reference TRBV11-2 and TRBJ1-6, the full variable domain is EAGVAQSPRYKIIEKRQSVAFWCNPISGHATLYWYQQILGQGPKLLIQFQNNGVVDDSQLPKDRFSAERLKGVDSTLKIQPAKLEDSAVYLCASSLGVWDRGPSPLHFGNGTRLTVT.

This chain connects TRBV6-6 to TRBJ2-7; 9 bases are shared with TRBD1. The V and J ends lost 0 bases and 3 bases, in that order; junction bases with no gene match: 6. Germline CDR1 is MNHNY and CDR2 is SVGAGI (reference sequence). The CDR3 length is 16 residues. CDR3 amino acids: CASSYSGGQGNYEQYF. The CDR3 DNA follows: TGTGCCAGCAGTTACTCCGGGGGACAGGGAAACTACGAGCAGTACTTC.

The V gene is TRBV11-2, the J gene TRBJ2-6; D is perhaps TRBD2 (5 bases). The V gene lost 7 bases and the J gene lost 0 bases, with 10 bases spanning the gap. Germline values: CDR1 SGHAT, CDR2 FQNNGV. There are 15 residues in the CDR3. The CDR3 coding sequence is TGTGCCAGCACCCTTCGGGGCTCTGGGGCCAACGTCCTGACTTTC. Amino acids: CASTLRGSGANVLTF. The full variable domain, completed using reference TRBV11-2 and TRBJ2-6, is EAGVAQSPRYKIIEKRQSVAFWCNPISGHATLYWYQQILGQGPKLLIQFQNNGVVDDSQLPKDRFSAERLKGVDSTLKIQPAKLEDSAVYLCASTLRGSGANVLTFGAGSRLTVL.

V is TRBV6-7 and J is TRBJ1-2, with TRBD1 identical over 10 bases. TRBV6-7 is filed as an ORF, its function uncertain. The CDR3 extends over 13 amino acids. Trimming at V came to 5 bases and at J to 6 bases, leaving 3 bases not matched to a gene. The CDR3 loop is CASSPDRGHGYTF. For the CDR3, the DNA is TGTGCCAGCAGTCCAGACAGGGGGCATGGCTACACCTTC.

The chain uses TRBV5-1 and TRBJ2-1; 11 positions agree with TRBD1. Losses at the gene ends were 2 bases for V and 7 bases for J; bases not matched to a gene: 2. There are 14 residues in the CDR3. Germline assignment: CDR1 SGHRS and CDR2 YFSETQ. This CDR3 reads CASSLGQGANEQFF. Written as DNA, the CDR3 is TGCGCCAGCAGCTTAGGACAGGGGGCAAATGAGCAGTTCTTC.

This clone came up a few times. This chain links TRBV6-5 with TRBJ1-5; TRBD1 matches at 8 bases. The germline gives CDR1 MNHEY, CDR2 SVGAGI. This CDR3 spans 15 amino acids. V gave up 0 bases and J gave up 7 bases; unmatched junction bases: 5. The CDR3 loop reads CASSYSTGGAQPQHF. CDR3 bases: TGTGCCAGCAGTTACTCAACAGGGGGGGCACAGCCCCAGCATTTT.

J is TRBJ1-2 and V is TRBV9; 9 positions agree with TRBD1. V lost 3 bases to trimming and J lost 2 bases; unmatched junction nucleotides: 5. This CDR3 comprises 15 residues. Germline V CDR1 and CDR2: SGDLS, YYNGEE. CDR3 sequence: CASSARTGDNYGYTF. The CDR3, as DNA: TGTGCCAGCAGCGCACGGACAGGGGACAACTATGGCTACACCTTC.

The chain links TRBV6-1 to TRBJ1-1; unclear D gene. Germline lookup yields CDR1 MNHNS and CDR2 SASEGT. The CDR3 is 13 residues long. Trimming left V 2 bases short and J 10 bases short, with 14 bases between. This CDR3 reads CASSEMGFEGAFF. The CDR3 DNA sequence: TGTGCCAGCAGTGAAATGGGCTTTGAGGGAGCTTTCTTT.

This chain joins TRBV6-5 and TRBJ2-7, with D perhaps matching TRBD1 (5 bases). Trimming removed 7 bases at V and 0 bases at J, with 13 bases between. Germline CDR1 MNHEY, CDR2 SVGAGI. The CDR3 is 14 residues long. CDR3 residues: CASIRGAYSYEQYF. The CDR3 DNA sequence: TGTGCCAGCATACGTGGGGCCTACTCCTACGAGCAGTACTTC.

The chain carries TRBV4-1 and TRBJ1-5, with TRBD1 matching over 7 bases. CDR3 size: 19 residues. The V and J ends lost 3 bases and 7 bases, in that order; junction bases with no gene match: 21. Per the germline V gene, CDR1 is MGHRA and CDR2 is YSYEKL. DNA for the CDR3: TGCGCCAGCAGCCACTCCTTGGGGAGACAGGGACGGGAAAAGCAGCCCCAGCATTTT. Translation: CASSHSLGRQGREKQPQHF.

This clone was found once. This sequence joins TRBV19 and TRBJ1-6; 7 bases match TRBD1. CDR1 LNHDA and CDR2 SQIVND come from the germline V gene (reference sequence). V lost 10 bases and J lost 8; bases outside the gene matches: 11. This CDR3 region has 14 residues. CDR3 in DNA: TGTGCCACTGGGACAGACGCCTTTGATTCACCCCTCCACTTT. Protein product: CATGTDAFDSPLHF.

This chain uses TRBV5-1 with TRBJ1-4; the D gene is possibly TRBD1 (5 bases). With 5 bases removed from V and 0 bases from J, the gap between germline ends came to 11 bases. The V gene's germline CDR1 is SGHRS and CDR2 YFSETQ. This CDR3 is 15 amino acids long. The CDR3 nucleotides are TGCGCCAGCAGGTGGGGGACTTCAACTAATGAAAAACTGTTTTTT. It codes for CASRWGTSTNEKLFF.

The chain couples TRBV6-5 to TRBJ2-1; D might be TRBD1 (6 bases). The ends were cut back, 4 bases at V and 7 bases at J, with 17 bases in the middle. The V gene's germline CDR1 is MNHEY and CDR2 SVGAGI. CDR3 length equals 15 residues. The CDR3, as DNA: TGTGCCAGCAGTTTCCGGGACACCTCTGGGAATGAGCAGTTCTTC. As protein: CASSFRDTSGNEQFF.

The chain links TRBV5-1 to TRBJ1-1; the D gene is possibly TRBD1 (5 bases). The CDR3 totals 14 residues. The V and J ends lost 0 bases and 3 bases respectively, with 9 bases between them. Germline CDR1 and CDR2: SGHRS and YFSETQ. CDR3 in amino acids: CASSLGQGYTEAFF. The DNA of the CDR3 is TGCGCCAGCAGCTTGGGGCAGGGCTACACTGAAGCTTTCTTT.

The rearrangement uses TRBV10-1 and TRBJ1-3, with 7 bases fitting TRBD1. CDR1 WNHNN and CDR2 SYGVQD come from the germline V gene (reference sequence). The CDR3 runs to 14 residues. The V segment lost 3 bases and the J segment 5 bases; nucleotides outside the gene matches: 4. The CDR3 loop is CASSDSTGRNTIYF. For the CDR3, the DNA is TGCGCCAGCAGTGATTCGACAGGGAGAAACACCATATATTTT.